What follows is one T cell receptor beta chain and its context. The sample originates from a study of blood T cell repertoires in COVID-19. CDR3 length equals 15 residues. Germline CDR1 and CDR2: LGHDT and YNNKEL (reference sequence). Trimming at V came to 3 bases and at J to 4 bases, leaving 1 base not matched to a gene. Per the authors' pipeline: Reference gene primer amplification yielded estimated nucleated cell counts. The table came from immunoSEQ multiplex PCR; TCRdb's copy has only in-frame clones and leaves some out. V and J calls and clone size are copied from that table; D and trimming were computed from the DNA. This sample has fewer than 150,000 clones, with around nine tenths found just once.

The gene calls are TRBV3-1 (or the pseudogene TRBV3-2) and TRBJ2-1, with 12 bases lining up with TRBD2. The sequence was obtained from a man aged 45-65 years with active or convalescent COVID-19. The sample comprised peripheral blood. The CDR3 loop reads CASSQGLAGYNEQFF. CDR3 bases: TGTGCCAGCAGCCAGGGACTAGCGGGTTACAATGAGCAGTTCTTC.